This T cell receptor beta chain is drawn from a study of cytomegalovirus exposure and HLA in healthy donors. Broader study findings: Rarity characterized most TCR sequences, yet some public TCRs appeared in many donors.

On this clone: What it recognizes is unknown.

Germline V gives CDR1 MNHEY, CDR2 SMNVEV (reference sequence). With 5 bases removed from V and 5 bases from J, the gap between germline ends came to 12 bases. The CDR3 runs 14 residues. A multiplex PCR was run with 60 Vbeta primers and 13 Jbeta primers. Sequencing used immunoSEQ multiplex PCR; TCRdb keeps in-frame clones, though not all of them. The sample lists around 200,000 clones, around 78% occurring once. The receptor comes from a woman between 25 and 40 years old in good health and CMV-seropositive. The chain couples TRBV27 to TRBJ2-2; D might be TRBD1 (5 bases). Sequencing was performed on PBMCs. CDR3: CASSTRRGTGELFF. For the CDR3, the DNA is TGTGCCAGCAGTACCCGAAGGGGAACCGGGGAGCTGTTTTTT.